This T cell receptor (beta chain) is drawn from a study of cytomegalovirus exposure and HLA in healthy donors. This table comes from immunoSEQ multiplex PCR, and its TCRdb copy is limited to in-frame clones, with some not included. Among fewer than 250,000 clones listed, approximately 90% were seen once. The CDR3 is made up of 14 amino acids. Trimming left V 1 base short and J 4 bases short, with 8 bases between. CDR1 and CDR2 (germline): MGHRA, YSYEKL. The chain recombines TRBV4-1 with TRBJ2-1; D uncertain. This receptor was obtained from a man aged 18 to 29 in good health and CMV-seronegative. Sequenced input: PBMCs. The CDR3 here is CASSQVSRYNEQFF. Written as DNA, the CDR3 is TGCGCCAGCAGCCAAGTGTCCAGGTACAATGAGCAGTTCTTC.